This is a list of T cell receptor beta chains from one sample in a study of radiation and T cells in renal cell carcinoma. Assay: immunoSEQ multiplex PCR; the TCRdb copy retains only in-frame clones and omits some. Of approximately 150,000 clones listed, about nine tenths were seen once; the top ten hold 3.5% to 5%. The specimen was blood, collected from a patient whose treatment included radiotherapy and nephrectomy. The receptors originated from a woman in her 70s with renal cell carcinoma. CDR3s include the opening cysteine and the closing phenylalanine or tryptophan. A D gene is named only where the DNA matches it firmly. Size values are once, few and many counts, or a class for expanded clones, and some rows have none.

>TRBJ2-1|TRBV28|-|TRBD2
TGTGCCAGCAGTTTTCTAGGACTAGCGGGGAGCTCCTACAATGAGCAGTTCTTC
CASSFLGLAGSSYNEQFF
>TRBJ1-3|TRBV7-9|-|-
TGTGCCAGCAGCCCCCAGGGGCCAGGAAACACCATATATTTT
CASSPQGPGNTIYF
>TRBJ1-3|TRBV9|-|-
TGTGCCAGCAGTGAACATTCCACAGGGTCTGTATCTGGAAACACCATATATTTT
CASSEHSTGSVSGNTIYF
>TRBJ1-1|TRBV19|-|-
TGTGCCAGTAGGCGGAGGGGGGCAAACACTGAAGCTTTCTTT
CASRRRGANTEAFF
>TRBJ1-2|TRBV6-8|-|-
TGTGCCAGCAGTAAAACTAGGGGCTACACCTTC
CASSKTRGYTF
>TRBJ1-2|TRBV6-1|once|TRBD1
TGTGCCAGCACCCGGGGACAGGGGAACTATGGCTACACCTTC
CASTRGQGNYGYTF
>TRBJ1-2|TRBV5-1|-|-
TGCGCCAGCAGCTTGAGCACCGGCAGGGGCTATGGCTACACCTTC
CASSLSTGRGYGYTF
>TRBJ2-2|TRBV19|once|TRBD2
TGTGCCAGTAGTATCCAAAGCGGGGGGGCCACCGGGGAGCTGTTTTTT
CASSIQSGGATGELFF
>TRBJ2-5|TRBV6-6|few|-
TGTGCCAGCAGTTCAATCGCGGGGCCGGAGACCCAGTACTTC
CASSSIAGPETQYF
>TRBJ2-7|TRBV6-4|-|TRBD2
TGTGCCAGCAGTGACGGGGGGGTCTACGAGCAGTACTTC
CASSDGGVYEQYF
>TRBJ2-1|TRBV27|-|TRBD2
TGTGCCAGCAGACCTCGGGGGGGACTAAGGAATGAGCAGTTCTTC
CASRPRGGLRNEQFF
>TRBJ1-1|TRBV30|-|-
TGTGCCTGGACTTTAGGGCAGGGCACTGAAGCTTTCTTT
CAWTLGQGTEAFF
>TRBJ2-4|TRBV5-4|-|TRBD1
TGTGCCAGCAGCTCCCCGGGACAGGGGGACAAAAACATTCAGTACTTC
CASSSPGQGDKNIQYF
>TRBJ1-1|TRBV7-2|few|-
TGTGCCAGCAGCTTAGAGGGGAACACTGAAGCTTTCTTT
CASSLEGNTEAFF
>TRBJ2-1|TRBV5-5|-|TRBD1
TGTGCCAGCAGCTTGGTGGGACAGGGGGGCAATGAGCAGTTCTTC
CASSLVGQGGNEQFF
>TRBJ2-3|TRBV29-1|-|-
TGCAGCGCTAGGGAGGGCACAGATACGCAGTATTTT
CSAREGTDTQYF
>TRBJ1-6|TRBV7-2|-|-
TGTGCCAGCAGCCAATCAGGGGTCTCCGGATCACCCCTCCACTTT
CASSQSGVSGSPLHF
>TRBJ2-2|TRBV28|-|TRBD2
TGTGCCAGCAGTTCACTAGCGGAAAACACCGGGGAGCTGTTTTTT
CASSSLAENTGELFF
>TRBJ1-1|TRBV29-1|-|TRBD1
TGCAGCGTTGACAGGGTTCCGGGACAGATGAACACTGAAGCTTTCTTT
CSVDRVPGQMNTEAFF
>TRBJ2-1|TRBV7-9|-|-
TGTGCCAGCAGCTGGAACAATGAGCAGTTCTTC
CASSWNNEQFF
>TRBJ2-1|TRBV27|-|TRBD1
TGTGCCAGCAACGCCGGGACAGGGGATCCGAGGAATGAGCAGTTCTTC
CASNAGTGDPRNEQFF
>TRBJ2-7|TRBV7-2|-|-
TGTGCCAGCAGCTTACCCCCGGGTCCCCGGGACGAGCAGTACTTC
CASSLPPGPRDEQYF
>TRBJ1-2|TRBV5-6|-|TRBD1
TGTGCCAGCAGCTTGCCGGGACAGGCTAACTATGGCTACACCTTC
CASSLPGQANYGYTF
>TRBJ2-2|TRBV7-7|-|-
TGTGCTAGCAGCTTAATGGGTACGAACACCGGGGAGCTGTTTTTT
CASSLMGTNTGELFF
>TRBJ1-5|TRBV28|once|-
TGTGCCAGCAGTCCCCAGGGGCCGCTGGGTCAGCCCCAGCATTTT
CASSPQGPLGQPQHF
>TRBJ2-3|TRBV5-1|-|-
TGCGCCAGCAGCTTGAGAGTCACAGATACGCAGTATTTT
CASSLRVTDTQYF
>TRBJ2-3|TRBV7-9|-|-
TGTGCCAGCAGCGAACCGGGAACAGATACGCAGTATTTT
CASSEPGTDTQYF
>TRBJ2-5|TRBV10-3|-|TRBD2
TGTGCCCCCCCGGGGGGACTCCAAGAGACCCAGTACTTC
CAPPGGLQETQYF
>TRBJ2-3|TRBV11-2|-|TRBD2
TGTGCCAGCAGCTTAGAGACCGGGGGGGTCTTGGATACGCAGTATTTT
CASSLETGGVLDTQYF
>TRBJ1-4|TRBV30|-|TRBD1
TGTGCCTGGAGTCTACTTGGGACAGGGAAAAAACTGTTTTTT
CAWSLLGTGKKLFF
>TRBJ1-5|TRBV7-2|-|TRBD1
TGTGCCAGCAGCTACCCGGGACAGCCTTCTCAGCCCCAGCATTTT
CASSYPGQPSQPQHF
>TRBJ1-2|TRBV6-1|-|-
TGTGCCAGTCGCCCGGTGGGGGGCGCGAATGGCTACACCTTC
CASRPVGGANGYTF
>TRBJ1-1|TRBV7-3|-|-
TGTGCCAGCAGCTTAGTCGCAGGGCCGAACACTGAAGCTTTCTTT
CASSLVAGPNTEAFF
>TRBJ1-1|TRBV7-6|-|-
TGTGCCAGCAGCTTAGATTGGGGGCTGCACACTGAAGCTTTCTTT
CASSLDWGLHTEAFF
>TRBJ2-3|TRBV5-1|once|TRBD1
TGCGCCAGCAGCTTAGGGGCAGGGGGAAATACGCAGTATTTT
CASSLGAGGNTQYF
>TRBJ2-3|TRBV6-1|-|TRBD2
TGTGCCAGCAGTGGGTGGACTAGCGGGGGTACAGATACGCAGTATTTT
CASSGWTSGGTDTQYF
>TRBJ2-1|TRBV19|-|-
TGTGCCAGCCGAGATGGACGGCTACTTTACAATGAGCAGTTCTTC
CASRDGRLLYNEQFF
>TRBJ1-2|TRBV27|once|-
TGTGCCAGCAGTCGGCAGCATGCTAACTATGGCTACACCTTC
CASSRQHANYGYTF